This T cell receptor beta chain was observed in a study of control samples from healthy donors and cancer patients. CDR1 and CDR2 (germline): MDHEN, SYDVKM. This CDR3 has 14 amino acids. Between the trimmed V and J ends, which lost 5 bases and 7 bases, there was a span of 15 bases. Data came from immunoSEQ multiplex PCR; TCRdb stores just in-frame clones and leaves some out. The sample yields 150,000 to 200,000 clones, nearly 90% seen once. This sequence joins TRBV28 and TRBJ1-5; D is uncertain. The specimen was blood. The clonotype originates from a woman aged 45-65 years in good health. This CDR3 is CASSMRWEYQPQHF. The CDR3 nucleotides read TGTGCCAGCAGTATGAGATGGGAGTACCAGCCCCAGCATTTT.